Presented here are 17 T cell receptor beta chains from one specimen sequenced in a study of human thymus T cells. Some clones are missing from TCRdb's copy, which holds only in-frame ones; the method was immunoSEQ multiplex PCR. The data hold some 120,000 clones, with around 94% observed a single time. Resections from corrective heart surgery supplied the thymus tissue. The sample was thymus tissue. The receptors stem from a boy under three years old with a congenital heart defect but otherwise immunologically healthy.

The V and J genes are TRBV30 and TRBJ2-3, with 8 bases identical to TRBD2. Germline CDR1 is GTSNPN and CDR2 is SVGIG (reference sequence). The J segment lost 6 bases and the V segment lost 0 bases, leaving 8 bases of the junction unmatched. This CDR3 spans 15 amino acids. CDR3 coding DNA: TGTGCCTGGAGTGTACCCCGGGGGGGCCCCGATACGCAGTATTTT. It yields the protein CAWSVPRGGPDTQYF.

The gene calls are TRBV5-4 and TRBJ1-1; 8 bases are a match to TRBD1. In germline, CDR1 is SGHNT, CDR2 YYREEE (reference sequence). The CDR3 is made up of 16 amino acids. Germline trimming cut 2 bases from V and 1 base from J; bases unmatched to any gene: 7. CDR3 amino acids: CASSFNWTGPNTEAFF. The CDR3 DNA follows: TGTGCCAGCAGCTTTAATTGGACAGGGCCGAACACTGAAGCTTTCTTT.

CDR3 sequence: CASSQDGRAGQETQYF. CDR3 DNA sequence: TGCGCCAGCAGCCAAGATGGAAGGGCAGGGCAAGAGACCCAGTACTTC. The chain has TRBV4-3 and TRBJ2-5; maybe TRBD1 (5 bases). The germline gives CDR1 LGHNA, CDR2 YSLEER. There are 16 residues in the CDR3. Trimming took off 0 bases at V and 2 bases at J, with 13 bases between the two ends.

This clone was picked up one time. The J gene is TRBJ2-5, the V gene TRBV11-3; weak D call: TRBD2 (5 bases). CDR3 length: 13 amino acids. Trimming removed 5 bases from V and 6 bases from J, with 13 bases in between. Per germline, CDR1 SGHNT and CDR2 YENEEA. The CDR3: CASSRDPRKTQYF. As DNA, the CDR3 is TGTGCCAGCAGCCGGGATCCTAGGAAGACCCAGTACTTC.

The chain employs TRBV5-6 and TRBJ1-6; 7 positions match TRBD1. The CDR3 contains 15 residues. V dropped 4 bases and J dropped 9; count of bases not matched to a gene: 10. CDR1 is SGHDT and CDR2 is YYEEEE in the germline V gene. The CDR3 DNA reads TGTGCCAGCAGCACCCCATCAGGGGGGGGTTCACCCCTCCACTTT. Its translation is CASSTPSGGGSPLHF.

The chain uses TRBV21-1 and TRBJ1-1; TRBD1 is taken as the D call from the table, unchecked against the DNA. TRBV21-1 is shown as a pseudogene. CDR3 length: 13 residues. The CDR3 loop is CASSKGANTEAFF. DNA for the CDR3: TGTGCCAGCAGCAAAGGGGCGAACACTGAAGCTTTCTTT.

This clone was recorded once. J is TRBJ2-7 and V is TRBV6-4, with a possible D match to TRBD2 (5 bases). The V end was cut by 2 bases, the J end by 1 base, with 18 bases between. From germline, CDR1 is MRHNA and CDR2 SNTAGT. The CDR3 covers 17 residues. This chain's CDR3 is CASSDEEPSEGSYEQYF. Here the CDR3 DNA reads TGTGCCAGCAGTGACGAGGAACCCAGTGAGGGATCCTACGAGCAGTACTTC.

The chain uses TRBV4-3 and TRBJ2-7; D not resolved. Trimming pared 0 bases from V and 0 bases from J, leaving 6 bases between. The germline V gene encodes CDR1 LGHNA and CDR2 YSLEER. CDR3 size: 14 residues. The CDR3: CASSQDLFSYEQYF. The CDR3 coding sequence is TGCGCCAGCAGCCAAGATCTGTTCTCCTACGAGCAGTACTTC.

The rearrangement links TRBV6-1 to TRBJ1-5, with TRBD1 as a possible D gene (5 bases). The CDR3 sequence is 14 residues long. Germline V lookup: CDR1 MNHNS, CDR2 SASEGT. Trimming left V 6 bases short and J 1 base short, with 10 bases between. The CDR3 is CASRPRGSNQPQHF. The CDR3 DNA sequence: TGTGCCAGCAGACCTAGGGGAAGCAATCAGCCCCAGCATTTT.

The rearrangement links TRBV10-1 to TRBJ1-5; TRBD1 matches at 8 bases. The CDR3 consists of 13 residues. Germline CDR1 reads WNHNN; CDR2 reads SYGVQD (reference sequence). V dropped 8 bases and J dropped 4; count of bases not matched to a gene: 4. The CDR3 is CASRDRYNQPQHF. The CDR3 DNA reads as TGCGCCAGCCGGGACAGGTATAATCAGCCCCAGCATTTT.

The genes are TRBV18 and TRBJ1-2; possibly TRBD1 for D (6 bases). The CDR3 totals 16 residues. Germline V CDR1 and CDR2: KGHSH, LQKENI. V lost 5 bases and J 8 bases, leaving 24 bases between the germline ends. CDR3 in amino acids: CASSSPPSGGTEGYTF. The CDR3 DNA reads TGTGCCAGCTCATCCCCCCCGAGCGGGGGCACAGAGGGCTACACCTTC.

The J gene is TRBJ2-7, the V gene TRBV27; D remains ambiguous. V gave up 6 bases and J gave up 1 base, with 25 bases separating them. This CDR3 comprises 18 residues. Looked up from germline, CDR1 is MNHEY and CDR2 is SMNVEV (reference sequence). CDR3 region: CASREKLIAGPPSYEQYF. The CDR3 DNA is TGTGCCAGCAGAGAAAAGCTCATAGCAGGCCCTCCATCCTACGAGCAGTACTTC.

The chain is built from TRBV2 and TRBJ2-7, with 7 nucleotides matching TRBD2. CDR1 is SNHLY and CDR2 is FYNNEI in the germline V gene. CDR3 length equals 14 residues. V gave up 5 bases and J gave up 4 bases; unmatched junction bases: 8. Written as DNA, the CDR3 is TGTGCCAGCAGTTGGGACGGCGGGGGATACGAGCAGTACTTC. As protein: CASSWDGGGYEQYF.

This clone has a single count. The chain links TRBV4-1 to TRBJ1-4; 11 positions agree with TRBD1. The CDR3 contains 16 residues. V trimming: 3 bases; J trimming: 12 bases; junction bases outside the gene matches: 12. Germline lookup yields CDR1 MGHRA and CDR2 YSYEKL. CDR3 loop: CASSQSRDRGTVELFF. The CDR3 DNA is TGCGCCAGCAGCCAGAGCCGGGACAGGGGGACGGTGGAACTGTTTTTT.

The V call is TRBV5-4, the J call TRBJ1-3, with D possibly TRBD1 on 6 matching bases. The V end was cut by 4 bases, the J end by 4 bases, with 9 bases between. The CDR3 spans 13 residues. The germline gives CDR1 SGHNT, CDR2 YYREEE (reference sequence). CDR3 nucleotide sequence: TGTGCCAGCAGCCTCGACAGGGGAAACACCATATATTTT. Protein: CASSLDRGNTIYF.

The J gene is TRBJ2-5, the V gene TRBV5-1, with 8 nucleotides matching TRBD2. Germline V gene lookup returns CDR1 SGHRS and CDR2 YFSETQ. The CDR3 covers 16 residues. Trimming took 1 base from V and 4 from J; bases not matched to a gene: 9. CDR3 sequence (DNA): TGCGCCAGCAGCTTGCGGAGCGGGGGCCGGGGAGAGACCCAGTACTTC. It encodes CASSLRSGGRGETQYF. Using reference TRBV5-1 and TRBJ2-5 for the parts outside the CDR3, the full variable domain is KAGVTQTPRYLIKTRGQQVTLSCSPISGHRSVSWYQQTPGQGLQFLFEYFSETQRNKGNFPGRFSGRQFSNSRSEMNVSTLELGDSALYLCASSLRSGGRGETQYFGPGTRLLVL.

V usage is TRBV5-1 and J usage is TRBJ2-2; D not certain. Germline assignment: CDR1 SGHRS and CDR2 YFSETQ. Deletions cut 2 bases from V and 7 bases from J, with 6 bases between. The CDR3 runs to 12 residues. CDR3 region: CASSFSHGELFF. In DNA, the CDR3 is TGCGCCAGCAGCTTCTCCCACGGGGAGCTGTTTTTT.